This TCR beta chain was sequenced during a study of blood T cell repertoires in COVID-19. V lost 5 bases and J lost 1, with 14 bases in between. In germline, CDR1 is SNHLY, CDR2 FYNNEI. There are 15 residues in the CDR3. The protocol was immunoSEQ multiplex PCR, while the TCRdb copy is restricted to in-frame clones and leaves out a portion. The data show some 140,000 clones, over 75% seen once. This chain links TRBV2 with TRBJ1-1; D is unresolved. Input material: peripheral blood. This TCR was recovered from a man aged 55 to 70 with COVID-19, enrolled during active disease. CDR3 nucleotide sequence: TGTGCCAGCAGTTGGGCGAGCACGACGAACACTGAAGCTTTCTTT. It yields the protein CASSWASTTNTEAFF.